The entry below describes one TCR beta chain. Its antigen is as yet unknown. These data belong to a study of molecular identifiers for immune sequencing clone quantification. Study-level results: Barcode sharing among identical TCR molecules could make large clones appear smaller. The study reportedly detected spiked Jurkat TCR RNA from one cell among around 1 million naive cells. Beyond 20 RNA copies, clones held over 97% of effector molecules, compared with under 1% in naive cells.

In preparing bulk TCR libraries, previously described methods and listed TCR primers were used. TCRdb used MiXCR to reprocess the PCR reads, holding one entry per CDR3 protein. The profile covers around 94,000 distinct CDR3 sequences, with about 35% appearing a single time and approximately 9.8% taken by the ten largest. The CDR3 length is 13 residues. The V gene's germline CDR1 is MNHEY and CDR2 SVGAGI. V lost 6 bases, J lost 2 bases, and 9 bases lay in between. The sequence came from a human donor in good health. Some libraries in this study had Jurkat cell RNA spiked in. This rearrangement joins TRBV6-5 to TRBJ2-3; D is perhaps TRBD1 (6 bases). Sequenced sample: naive CD8+ T cells from blood, with Jurkat cell RNA spiked in. As to subset: FACS-sorted CD8+CD4-CCR7+CD45RA+ naive T cells. CDR3: CASRDSPTDTQYF. Written as DNA, the CDR3 is TGTGCCAGCAGGGACAGTCCCACAGATACGCAGTATTTT.